The 27 T cell receptor beta chains below were found in one sample sequenced in a study of T cell repertoires in cytomegalovirus infection. TCRdb analysed the reads with MiXCR anew, one entry per CDR3 protein. The sample holds about 530,000 distinct CDR3 sequences; approximately 26% are singletons and the top ten take about 13%. The specimen was PBMCs. Source of these receptors: a human donor in good health (CMV status not recorded). Some clones in this sample may be carry-over from other donors' samples.

This chain uses TRBV20-1 with TRBJ2-7; tentative D call: TRBD1 (5 bases). CDR3 size: 14 residues. The V gene lost 5 bases and the J gene lost 4 bases, with 18 bases spanning the gap. The germline V gene has CDR1 DFQATT and CDR2 SNEGSKA (reference sequence). CDR3 residues: CSAPMKGPGYEQYF. The CDR3 nucleotides are TGCAGTGCTCCCATGAAAGGGCCAGGGTACGAGCAGTACTTC.

This rearrangement joins TRBV7-3 to TRBJ1-1; possibly TRBD1 for D (5 bases). Germline V gene lookup returns CDR1 SGHTA and CDR2 FQGTGA. The V end lost 3 bases, the J end lost 1 base, and 9 bases lay between the germline ends. CDR3 length: 14 residues. CDR3 sequence (DNA): TGTGCCAGCAGCTTTACAGGTCAGAACACTGAAGCTTTCTTT. Protein: CASSFTGQNTEAFF. Filled out from reference TRBV7-3 and TRBJ1-1, the complete variable domain reads GAGVSQTPSNKVTEKGKYVELRCDPISGHTALYWYRQSLGQGPEFLIYFQGTGAADDSGLPNDRFFAVRPEGSVSTLKIQRTERGDSAVYLCASSFTGQNTEAFFGQGTRLTVV.

The chain links TRBV5-1 to TRBJ1-3, with no clear D. From germline, CDR1 is SGHRS and CDR2 YFSETQ. The V end was cut by 0 bases, the J end by 0 bases, with 10 bases between. This CDR3 has 16 amino acids. The CDR3 protein is CASSLARTNSGNTIYF. The CDR3, as DNA: TGCGCCAGCAGCTTGGCCAGGACGAACTCTGGAAACACCATATATTTT.

This rearrangement joins TRBV29-1 to TRBJ1-2; 9 positions agree with TRBD1. V dropped 6 bases and J dropped 6; count of bases not matched to a gene: 11. Germline CDR1 is SQVTM and CDR2 is ANQGSEA. This CDR3 has 14 amino acids. CDR3 protein: CSVPGTGLFDGYTF. As DNA, the CDR3 is TGCAGCGTGCCGGGGACAGGGCTGTTTGATGGCTACACCTTC.

V is TRBV11-3 and J is TRBJ2-2; TRBD2 might be the D (5 bases). Germline CDR1 reads SGHNT; CDR2 reads YENEEA. The CDR3 runs 14 residues. V was pared by 0 bases and J by 4 bases, with 6 bases between. CDR3 DNA: TGTGCCAGCAGCTTAGATCGGGGCACCGGGGAGCTGTTTTTT. Translating it yields CASSLDRGTGELFF.

As concerns this clonotype: A much larger clone lies one base from this, so it may be a read error. V usage is TRBV7-2 and J usage is TRBJ2-1; no clear D. The CDR3 is made up of 15 amino acids. Germline lookup yields CDR1 SGHTA and CDR2 FQGNSA. The CDR3 loop reads CARSLDLVAYNEQFF. The CDR3 DNA sequence: TGTGCCAGGAGCTTAGATCTAGTTGCGTACAATGAGCAGTTCTTC.

The chain combines TRBV10-3 with TRBJ1-4; 12 bases align to TRBD1. J gave up 5 bases and V 10 bases, and 17 bases lay outside the gene matches. The CDR3 contains 18 residues. Germline values: CDR1 ENHRY, CDR2 SYGVKD. In DNA form, the CDR3 reads TGTGCCACCAGACCCGGGACAGGGGGCTCCGGAAGAAATGAAAAACTGTTTTTT. It is translated as CATRPGTGGSGRNEKLFF.

V usage is TRBV9 and J usage is TRBJ2-1; D remains ambiguous. This CDR3 contains 13 residues. V shed 4 bases and J shed 1 base, with 6 bases lying between them. Per germline, CDR1 SGDLS and CDR2 YYNGEE. Written as DNA, the CDR3 is TGTGCCAGCAGCCCCCAATCCTACAATGAGCAGTTCTTC. Amino acids: CASSPQSYNEQFF.

The chain employs TRBV9 and TRBJ2-1, with 11 nucleotides matching TRBD2. The V gene end was trimmed by 1 base and the J gene end by 4 bases; junction bases not matched to a gene: 1. Germline V gives CDR1 SGDLS, CDR2 YYNGEE. The CDR3 has 15 residues. CDR3 sequence reads: CASSVSSGRYNEQFF. DNA of the CDR3: TGTGCCAGCAGCGTATCTAGCGGGAGGTACAATGAGCAGTTCTTC.

This clonotype was detected many times. The rearrangement joins TRBV7-6 to TRBJ1-1; possible D gene TRBD1, 6 bases. The CDR3 covers 13 residues. V gave up 7 bases and J gave up 3 bases, with 12 bases separating them. The germline V gene has CDR1 SGHVS and CDR2 FNYEAQ. The chain's CDR3 is CASKRQVDTEAFF. In DNA form, the CDR3 reads TGTGCCAGCAAACGACAGGTGGACACTGAAGCTTTCTTT.

This clonotype was counted a few times. V is TRBV18 and J is TRBJ2-4; no reliable D call. Trimming shortened V by 3 bases and J by 1 base, and 4 bases separated the two germline ends. CDR3 size: 13 residues. Germline lookup yields CDR1 KGHSH and CDR2 LQKENI. CDR3 sequence: CASSPSAKNIQYF. The CDR3 nucleotides are TGTGCCAGCTCACCGTCGGCCAAAAACATTCAGTACTTC.

This sequence joins TRBV5-8 and TRBJ2-4; 9 positions agree with TRBD1. The CDR3 consists of 14 residues. V was clipped by 3 bases and J by 8 bases; unmatched bases: 6. CDR1 and CDR2 from the germline V gene are SGHTS and YDEGEE. The CDR3 DNA reads as TGTGCCAGCAGCTCCTGGGACAGGGTGGACATTCAGTACTTC. It codes for CASSSWDRVDIQYF.

This clonotype was observed a few times. The J gene is TRBJ1-2, the V gene TRBV12-3 or TRBV12-4, with a possible D match to TRBD1 (6 bases). V gave up 5 bases and J gave up 2 bases, with 9 bases separating them. The CDR3 loop spans 13 amino acids. This CDR3 is CASSIQGNYGYTF. The CDR3 coding sequence is TGTGCCAGCAGTATACAGGGAAACTATGGCTACACCTTC.

In this sample, this clonotype turned up a few times. The gene calls are TRBV15 and TRBJ2-3, with 15 bases identical to TRBD2. This CDR3 is built from 18 residues. J was trimmed by 3 bases and V by 0 bases; bases with no gene match: 4. The germline V gene has CDR1 LNHNV and CDR2 YYDKDF (reference sequence). CDR3 protein: CATSREIGLAGGTDTQYF. The CDR3 bases are TGTGCCACCAGCAGAGAGATTGGACTAGCGGGAGGGACAGATACGCAGTATTTT.

This clonotype appeared many times. The chain carries TRBV7-8 and TRBJ1-3; D is unresolved. The V and J ends lost 5 bases and 0 bases respectively, with 11 bases between them. This CDR3 has 15 residues. Germline V gives CDR1 SGHVS, CDR2 FQNEAQ. CDR3 in amino acids: CASSHPRTSGNTIYF. DNA for the CDR3: TGTGCCAGCAGCCATCCAAGGACCTCTGGAAACACCATATATTTT. The variable domain in full, with the rest retrieved from reference TRBV7-8 and TRBJ1-3, is GAGVSQSPRYKVAKRGQDVALRCDPISGHVSLFWYQQALGQGPEFLTYFQNEAQLDKSGLPSDRFFAERPEGSVSTLKIQRTQQEDSAVYLCASSHPRTSGNTIYFGEGSWLTVV.

This clonotype occurred once. This chain joins TRBV5-1 and TRBJ2-1; TRBD2 matches 7 bases. Germline loops: CDR1 SGHRS, CDR2 YFSETQ. CDR3 length: 16 amino acids. V gave up 0 bases and J gave up 0 bases; unmatched junction bases: 3. The DNA for the CDR3 is TGCGCCAGCAGCTTGGAATCGGGAGGCTCCTACAATGAGCAGTTCTTC. Its protein is CASSLESGGSYNEQFF.

In this sample, this clonotype turned up a few times. This rearrangement joins TRBV29-1 to TRBJ2-7, with D tentatively TRBD1 (5 bases). There are 12 residues in the CDR3. Germline CDR1 SQVTM, CDR2 ANQGSEA. V was pared by 4 bases and J by 3 bases, with 10 bases between. In DNA, the CDR3 is TGCAGCGTTGGGCAGGGAAACTACGAGCAGTACGTC. Translation: CSVGQGNYEQYV.

V gene TRBV6-1 combines with J gene TRBJ2-7; TRBD1 matches at 8 bases. J lost 3 bases, V lost 8 bases, and 9 bases had no gene match. Germline V CDR1 and CDR2: MNHNS, SASEGT. The CDR3 consists of 14 residues. CDR3 nucleotide sequence: TGTGCCAGCGTTTATGGGACAGGATACTACGAGCAGTACTTC. Amino acid sequence: CASVYGTGYYEQYF.

V usage is TRBV6-2 or TRBV6-3 and J usage is TRBJ2-1; D gene uncertain. V lost 0 bases and J lost 3, with 18 bases in between. CDR1 MNHEY and CDR2 SVGEGT come from the germline V gene. This CDR3 region has 18 residues. CDR3 amino acids: CASSYSTARQTGYNEQFF. The CDR3 DNA sequence: TGTGCCAGCAGTTACTCCACAGCGCGCCAGACGGGCTACAATGAGCAGTTCTTC.

This clonotype was counted many times. The rearrangement joins TRBV7-6 to TRBJ2-5, with 7 nucleotides matching TRBD2. Germline lookup yields CDR1 SGHVS and CDR2 FNYEAQ. The V and J ends lost 1 base and 4 bases, in that order; junction bases with no gene match: 9. This CDR3 has 16 amino acids. The CDR3 DNA follows: TGTGCCAGCAGCTTAGTTTCGCGGGAGCTGCTAGAGACCCAGTACTTC. This codes for CASSLVSRELLETQYF.

This clonotype was observed a few times. The rearrangement links TRBV27 to TRBJ2-1; D unclear. This CDR3 spans 16 amino acids. Germline-derived CDR1 and CDR2 are MNHEY and SMNVEV (reference sequence). Deletions cut 5 bases from V and 8 bases from J, with 22 bases between. The CDR3 loop reads CASSPRDGFLIDEQFF. The CDR3, as DNA: TGTGCCAGCAGTCCCCGAGACGGATTCCTTATCGATGAGCAGTTCTTC.

This clonotype was observed at least ten times. The rearrangement links TRBV7-8 to TRBJ1-1; maybe TRBD1 (6 bases). Per germline, CDR1 SGHVS and CDR2 FQNEAQ. The CDR3 length is 16 residues. V lost 2 bases and J lost 1, with 14 bases in between. The CDR3 nucleotides read TGTGCCAGCAGCTTACTACCAGGACAGACGAACACTGAAGCTTTCTTT. Residues: CASSLLPGQTNTEAFF.

This clonotype has a count of ten or more. The chain has TRBV5-1 and TRBJ2-5, with TRBD2 identical over 9 bases. The germline V gene encodes CDR1 SGHRS and CDR2 YFSETQ. The CDR3 has 15 amino acids. Trimming cost V 4 bases and J 5 bases; bases outside gene matches: 9. As DNA, the CDR3 is TGCGCCAGCAGCCCCATAGCGGGAGCTCGGGAGACCCAGTACTTC. Translated: CASSPIAGARETQYF.

At least ten counts were recorded for this clonotype. This sequence joins TRBV7-2 and TRBJ1-1; D gene unclear. The CDR3 consists of 16 residues. Trimming shortened V by 1 base and J by 2 bases, and 14 bases separated the two germline ends. Germline CDR1 reads SGHTA; CDR2 reads FQGNSA. CDR3: CASSLGEGRLNTEAFF. The DNA for the CDR3 is TGTGCCAGCAGCTTAGGGGAAGGGCGTTTAAACACTGAAGCTTTCTTT.

This chain joins TRBV7-2 and TRBJ1-1; D unresolved. This CDR3 spans 16 amino acids. Germline CDR1 reads SGHTA; CDR2 reads FQGNSA. Trimming removed 5 bases at V and 4 bases at J, with 20 bases between. As DNA, the CDR3 is TGTGCCAGCAGCCCGCCTGTGAGGTGGAGAGGCACTGAAGCTTTCTTT. Its translation: CASSPPVRWRGTEAFF.

This clonotype has more than one count but fewer than ten. The junction and the germline gene differ at one end; a read error may be behind it. The DNA for the CDR3 is TGTGCCAGCAGCCAAGAGGGACTGGCTACGAACTTC. Encoded protein: CASSQEGLATNF. The chain couples TRBV12-3 or TRBV12-4 to TRBJ2-5, with a possible D match to TRBD2 (6 bases). This CDR3 region has 12 residues.

The chain links TRBV14 to TRBJ2-7; 12 bases line up with TRBD2. The CDR3 is 18 amino acids. Germline V gene lookup returns CDR1 SGHDN and CDR2 FVKESK. J lost 4 bases, V lost 0 bases, and 10 bases had no gene match. CDR3 bases: TGTGCCAGCAGCCAAGATCGACTAGCGGGAGTATTGTCGTACGAGCAGTACGTC. It specifies CASSQDRLAGVLSYEQYV.